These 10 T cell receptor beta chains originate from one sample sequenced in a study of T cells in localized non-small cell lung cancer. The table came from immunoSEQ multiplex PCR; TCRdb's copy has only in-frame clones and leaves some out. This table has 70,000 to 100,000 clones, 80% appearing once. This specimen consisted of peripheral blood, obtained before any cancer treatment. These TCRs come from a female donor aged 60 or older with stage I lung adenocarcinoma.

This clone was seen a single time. The CDR3 sequence: CASSTGTGGSGANVLTF. CDR3 bases: TGCGCCAGCAGCACTGGGACAGGGGGGTCTGGGGCCAACGTCCTGACTTTC. V usage is TRBV10-2 and J usage is TRBJ2-6; 11 nucleotides agree with TRBD1. CDR3 length equals 17 residues. The V segment lost 6 bases and the J segment 1 base; nucleotides outside the gene matches: 5. The germline V gene has CDR1 WSHSY and CDR2 SAAADI.

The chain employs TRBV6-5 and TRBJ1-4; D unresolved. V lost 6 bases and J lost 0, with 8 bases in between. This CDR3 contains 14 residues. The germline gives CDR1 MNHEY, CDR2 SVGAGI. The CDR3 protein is CASSTFATNEKLFF. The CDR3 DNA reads TGTGCCAGCAGCACATTCGCAACTAATGAAAAACTGTTTTTT.

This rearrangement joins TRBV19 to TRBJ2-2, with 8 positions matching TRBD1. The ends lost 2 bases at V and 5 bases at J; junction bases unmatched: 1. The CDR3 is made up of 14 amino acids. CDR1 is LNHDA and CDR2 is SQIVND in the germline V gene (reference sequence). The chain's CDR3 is CASSIRTGTGELFF. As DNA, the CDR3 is TGTGCCAGTAGTATACGGACAGGGACCGGGGAGCTGTTTTTT.

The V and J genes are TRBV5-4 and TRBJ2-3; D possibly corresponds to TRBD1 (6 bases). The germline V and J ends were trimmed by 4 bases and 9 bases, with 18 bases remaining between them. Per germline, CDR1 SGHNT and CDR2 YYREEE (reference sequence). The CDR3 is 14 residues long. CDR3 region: CASSPEMGAATQYF. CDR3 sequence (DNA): TGTGCCAGCAGCCCGGAGATGGGGGCCGCCACGCAGTATTTT.

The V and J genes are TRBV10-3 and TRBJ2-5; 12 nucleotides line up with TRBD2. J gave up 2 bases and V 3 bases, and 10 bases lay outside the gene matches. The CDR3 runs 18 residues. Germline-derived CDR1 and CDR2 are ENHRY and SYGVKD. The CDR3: CAISDSTTSGSLQETQYF. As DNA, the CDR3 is TGTGCCATCAGTGACTCTACGACTAGCGGGAGCCTTCAAGAGACCCAGTACTTC.

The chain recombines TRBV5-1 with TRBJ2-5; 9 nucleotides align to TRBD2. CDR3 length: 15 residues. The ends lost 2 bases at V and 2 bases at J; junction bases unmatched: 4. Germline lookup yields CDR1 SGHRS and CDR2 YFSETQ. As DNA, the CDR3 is TGCGCCAGCAGCTTTGGACTAGCGATACAAGAGACCCAGTACTTC. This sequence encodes CASSFGLAIQETQYF.

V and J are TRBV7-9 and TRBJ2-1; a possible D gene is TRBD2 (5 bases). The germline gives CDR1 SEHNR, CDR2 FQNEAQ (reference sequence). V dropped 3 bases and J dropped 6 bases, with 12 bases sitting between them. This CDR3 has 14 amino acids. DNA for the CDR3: TGTGCCAGCAGCTTTAACGAGCGGAGCAATGAGCAGTTCTTC. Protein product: CASSFNERSNEQFF.

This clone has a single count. The CDR3 sequence: CASSYGQQPTYEQYF. CDR3 coding DNA: TGTGCCAGCAGTTACGGGCAACAGCCTACCTACGAGCAGTACTTC. V gene TRBV6-6 combines with J gene TRBJ2-7, with D hard to call. The length of the CDR3 is 15 residues. The ends were cut back, 2 bases at V and 2 bases at J, with 13 bases in the middle. Germline CDR1 and CDR2: MNHNY and SVGAGI (reference sequence).

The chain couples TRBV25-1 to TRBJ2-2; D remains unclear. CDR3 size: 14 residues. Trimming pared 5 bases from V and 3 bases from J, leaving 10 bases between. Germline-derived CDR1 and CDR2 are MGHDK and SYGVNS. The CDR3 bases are TGTGCCAGCAGTTCAGGCCTCGACACCGGGGAGCTGTTTTTT. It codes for CASSSGLDTGELFF.

The CDR3, as DNA: TGTGCCAGCAGCTTACAGGCCTCGTTTGAAACGCAGTATTTT. Translating it yields CASSLQASFETQYF. The chain combines TRBV7-9 with TRBJ2-3; D uncertain. Germline V lookup: CDR1 SEHNR, CDR2 FQNEAQ (reference sequence). Trimming shortened V by 2 bases and J by 9 bases, and 15 bases separated the two germline ends. The CDR3 loop spans 14 amino acids.